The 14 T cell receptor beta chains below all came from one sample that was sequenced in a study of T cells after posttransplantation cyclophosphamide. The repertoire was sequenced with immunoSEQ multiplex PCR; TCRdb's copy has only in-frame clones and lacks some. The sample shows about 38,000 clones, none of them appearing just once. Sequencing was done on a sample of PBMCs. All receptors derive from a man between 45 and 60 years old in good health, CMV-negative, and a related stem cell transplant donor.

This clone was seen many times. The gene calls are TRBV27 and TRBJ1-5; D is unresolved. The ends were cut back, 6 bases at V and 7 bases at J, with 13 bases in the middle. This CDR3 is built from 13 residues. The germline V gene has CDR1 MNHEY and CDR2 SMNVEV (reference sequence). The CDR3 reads CASSAEYRQPQHF. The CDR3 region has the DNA TGTGCCAGCAGCGCGGAATACCGGCAGCCCCAGCATTTT.

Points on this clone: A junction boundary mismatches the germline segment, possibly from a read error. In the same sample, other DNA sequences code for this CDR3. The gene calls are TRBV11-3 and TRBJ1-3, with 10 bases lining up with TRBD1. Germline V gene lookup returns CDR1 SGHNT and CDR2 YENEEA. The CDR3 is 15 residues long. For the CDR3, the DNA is TGTGCCAGTAGCTTCGGGACAGGGGCTGGAAACACCATATATTTT. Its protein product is CASSFGTGAGNTIYF.

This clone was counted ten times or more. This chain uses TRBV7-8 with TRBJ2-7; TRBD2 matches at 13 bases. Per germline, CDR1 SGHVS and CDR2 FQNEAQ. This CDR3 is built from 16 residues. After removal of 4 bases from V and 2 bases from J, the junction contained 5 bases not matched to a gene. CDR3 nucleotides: TGTGCCAGCAGCTCCATAGGACTAGCGGGGGCCTACGAGCAGTACTTC. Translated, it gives CASSSIGLAGAYEQYF.

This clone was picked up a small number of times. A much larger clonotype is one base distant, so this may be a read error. In nucleotides, the CDR3 is TGTGCCATCAGTTCAGTGACTAGCGGTAATCTCGAGCAGTACTTC. It is translated as CAISSVTSGNLEQYF. The J gene is TRBJ2-7, the V gene TRBV10-3; 9 bases line up with TRBD2. Germline loops: CDR1 ENHRY, CDR2 SYGVKD. The CDR3 contains 15 residues. Unmatched junction bases numbered 11, after V lost 5 bases and J lost 6 bases.

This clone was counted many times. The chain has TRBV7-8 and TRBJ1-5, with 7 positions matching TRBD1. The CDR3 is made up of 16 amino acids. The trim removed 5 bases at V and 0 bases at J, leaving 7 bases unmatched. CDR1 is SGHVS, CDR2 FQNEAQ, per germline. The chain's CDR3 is CASSKDRAYSNQPQHF. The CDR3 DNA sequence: TGTGCCAGCAGCAAAGACAGGGCGTATAGCAATCAGCCCCAGCATTTT.

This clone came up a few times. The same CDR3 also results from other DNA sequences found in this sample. The CDR3 DNA is TGCGCCAGCAGCCAGGAAGGGCCGGGACTCGGCCAGGGCGGGGAGCTGTTTTTT. It is translated as CASSQEGPGLGQGGELFF. The J gene is TRBJ2-2, the V gene TRBV4-3; weak D call: TRBD2 (6 bases). Germline V CDR1 and CDR2: LGHNA, YSLEER. Trimming took off 3 bases at V and 7 bases at J, with 24 bases between the two ends. This CDR3 is built from 18 residues.

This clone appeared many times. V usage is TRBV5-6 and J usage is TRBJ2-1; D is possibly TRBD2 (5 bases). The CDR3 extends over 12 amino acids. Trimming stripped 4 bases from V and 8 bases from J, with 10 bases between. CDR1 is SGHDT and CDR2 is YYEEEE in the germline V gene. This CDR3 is CASSRLAHEQFF. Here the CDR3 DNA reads TGTGCCAGCAGCCGCTTAGCGCATGAGCAGTTCTTC.

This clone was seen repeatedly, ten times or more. The CDR3 loop is CASSLGQADEQFF. The DNA of the CDR3 is TGCGCCAGCAGCTTGGGGCAAGCGGATGAGCAGTTCTTC. The rearrangement links TRBV5-1 to TRBJ2-1; perhaps TRBD2 as D (5 bases). V was clipped by 0 bases and J by 8 bases, with 9 bases between them. Germline CDR1 and CDR2: SGHRS and YFSETQ. The CDR3 sequence is 13 residues long.

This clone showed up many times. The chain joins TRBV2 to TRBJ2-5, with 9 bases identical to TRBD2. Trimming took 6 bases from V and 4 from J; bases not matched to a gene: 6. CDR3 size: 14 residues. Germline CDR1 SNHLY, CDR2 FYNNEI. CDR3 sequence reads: CASRNSGSVETQYF. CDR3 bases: TGTGCCAGCAGGAATAGCGGGAGTGTAGAGACCCAGTACTTC.

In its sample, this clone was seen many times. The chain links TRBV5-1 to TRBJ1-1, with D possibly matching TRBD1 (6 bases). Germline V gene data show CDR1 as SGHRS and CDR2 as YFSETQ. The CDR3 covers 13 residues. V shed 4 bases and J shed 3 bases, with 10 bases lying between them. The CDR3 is CASSPTGYTEAFF. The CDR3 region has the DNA TGCGCCAGCAGCCCCACAGGGTACACTGAAGCTTTCTTT.

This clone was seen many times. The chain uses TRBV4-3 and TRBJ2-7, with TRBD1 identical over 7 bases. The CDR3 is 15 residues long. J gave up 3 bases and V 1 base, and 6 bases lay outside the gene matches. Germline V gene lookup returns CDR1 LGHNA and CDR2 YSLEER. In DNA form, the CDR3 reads TGCGCCAGCAGCCAAGTCGACAGGGTGGGCTACGAGCAGTACTTC. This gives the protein CASSQVDRVGYEQYF.

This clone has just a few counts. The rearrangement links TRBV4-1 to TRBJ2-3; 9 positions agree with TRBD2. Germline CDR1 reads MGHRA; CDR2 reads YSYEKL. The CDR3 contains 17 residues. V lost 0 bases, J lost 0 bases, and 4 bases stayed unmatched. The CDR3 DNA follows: TGCGCCAGCAGCCAAGATTGGGGGACTAGCAGCACAGATACGCAGTATTTT. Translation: CASSQDWGTSSTDTQYF.

CDR3: CASSFDRDRPDTQYF. The DNA for the CDR3 is TGTGCCAGCAGCTTCGACAGGGACCGGCCAGATACGCAGTATTTT. The J gene is TRBJ2-3, the V gene TRBV7-3, with 7 bases lining up with TRBD1. CDR1 is SGHTA, CDR2 FQGTGA, per germline. The CDR3 covers 15 residues. With 3 bases clipped from V and 4 bases from J, the junction kept 7 bases outside the gene matches. Drawing the rest from reference TRBV7-3 and TRBJ2-3, the complete variable domain is GAGVSQTPSNKVTEKGKYVELRCDPISGHTALYWYRQSLGQGPEFLIYFQGTGAADDSGLPNDRFFAVRPEGSVSTLKIQRTERGDSAVYLCASSFDRDRPDTQYFGPGTRLTVL.

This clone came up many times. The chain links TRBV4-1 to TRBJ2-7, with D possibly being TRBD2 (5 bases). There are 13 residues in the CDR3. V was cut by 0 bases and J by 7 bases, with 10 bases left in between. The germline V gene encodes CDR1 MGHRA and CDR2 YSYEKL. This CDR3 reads CASSQEGGKEQYF. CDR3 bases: TGCGCCAGCAGCCAAGAAGGAGGAAAAGAGCAGTACTTC.